This T cell receptor beta chain was recorded in a study of T cells after yellow fever vaccination. This clonotype was seen more than once but under ten times. MiXCR was run by TCRdb on the 5' RACE reads, yielding one entry per CDR3 protein. This table holds some 350,000 distinct CDR3 sequences, about 9.9% found once. V was trimmed by 5 bases and J by 5 bases, leaving 18 bases between them. Germline values: CDR1 MNHEY, CDR2 SMNVEV (reference sequence). The CDR3 totals 15 residues. The rearrangement joins TRBV27 to TRBJ2-5; D is perhaps TRBD1 (8 bases). The origin of this receptor is a man aged 18 to 30 who received the YFV17D yellow fever vaccine. The specimen comprised PBMCs, sampled on the day of the first yellow fever vaccination. CDR3 DNA sequence: TGTGCCAGCAGTACCAAACAGGGGGGGCGGGAGACCCAGTACTTC. Translating gives CASSTKQGGRETQYF.